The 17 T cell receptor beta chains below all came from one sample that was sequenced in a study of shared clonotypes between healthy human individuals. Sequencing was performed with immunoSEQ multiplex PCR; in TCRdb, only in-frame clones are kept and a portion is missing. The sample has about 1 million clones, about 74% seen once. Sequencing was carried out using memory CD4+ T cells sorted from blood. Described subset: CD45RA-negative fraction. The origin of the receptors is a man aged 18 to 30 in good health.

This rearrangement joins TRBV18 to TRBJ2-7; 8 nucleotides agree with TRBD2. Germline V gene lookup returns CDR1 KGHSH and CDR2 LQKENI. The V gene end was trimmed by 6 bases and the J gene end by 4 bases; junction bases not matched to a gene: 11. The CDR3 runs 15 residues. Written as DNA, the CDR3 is TGTGCCAGCTCGCAGGAGCTGGGACTAGGGTACGAGCAGTACTTC. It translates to CASSQELGLGYEQYF. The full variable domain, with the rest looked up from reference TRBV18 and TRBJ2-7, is NAGVMQNPRHLVRRRGQEARLRCSPMKGHSHVYWYRQLPEEGLKFMVYLQKENIIDESGMPKERFSAEFPKEGPSILRIQQVVRGDSAAYFCASSQELGLGYEQYFGPGTRLTVT.

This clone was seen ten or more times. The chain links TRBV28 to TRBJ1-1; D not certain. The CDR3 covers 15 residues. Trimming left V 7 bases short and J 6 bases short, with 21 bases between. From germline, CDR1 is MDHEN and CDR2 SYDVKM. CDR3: CASTIIKGGRAEAFF. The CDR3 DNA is TGTGCCAGCACTATAATAAAGGGCGGAAGGGCTGAAGCTTTCTTT. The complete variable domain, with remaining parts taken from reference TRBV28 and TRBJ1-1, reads DVKVTQSSRYLVKRTGEKVFLECVQDMDHENMFWYRQDPGLGLRLIYFSYDVKMKEKGDIPEGYSVSREKKERFSLILESASTNQTSMYLCASTIIKGGRAEAFFGQGTRLTVV.

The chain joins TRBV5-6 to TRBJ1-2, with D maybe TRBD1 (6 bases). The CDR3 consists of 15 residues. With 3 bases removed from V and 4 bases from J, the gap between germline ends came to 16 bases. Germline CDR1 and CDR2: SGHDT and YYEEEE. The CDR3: CASSSGTTLIYGYTF. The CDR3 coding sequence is TGTGCCAGCAGCTCCGGGACAACCCTCATCTATGGCTACACCTTC.

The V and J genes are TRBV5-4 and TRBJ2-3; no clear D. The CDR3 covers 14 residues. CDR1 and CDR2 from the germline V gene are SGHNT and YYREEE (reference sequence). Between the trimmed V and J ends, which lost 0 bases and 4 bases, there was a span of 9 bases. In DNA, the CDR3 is TGTGCCAGCAGCTTGGACAGTTCCGCAGATACGCAGTATTTT. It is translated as CASSLDSSADTQYF.

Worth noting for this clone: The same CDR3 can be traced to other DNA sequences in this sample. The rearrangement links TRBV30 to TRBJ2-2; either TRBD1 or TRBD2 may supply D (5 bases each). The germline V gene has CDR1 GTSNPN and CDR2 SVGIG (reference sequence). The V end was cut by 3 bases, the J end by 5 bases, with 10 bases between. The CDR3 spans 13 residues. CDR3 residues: CAWRGRGTGELFF. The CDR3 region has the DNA TGTGCCTGGAGGGGACGGGGAACCGGGGAGCTGTTTTTT.

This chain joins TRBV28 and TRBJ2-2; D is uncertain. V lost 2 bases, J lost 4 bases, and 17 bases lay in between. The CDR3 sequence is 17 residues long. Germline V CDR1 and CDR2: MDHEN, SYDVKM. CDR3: CASSLVRVPGGTGELFF. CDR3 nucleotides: TGTGCCAGCAGTTTAGTCCGGGTCCCCGGTGGCACCGGGGAGCTGTTTTTT.

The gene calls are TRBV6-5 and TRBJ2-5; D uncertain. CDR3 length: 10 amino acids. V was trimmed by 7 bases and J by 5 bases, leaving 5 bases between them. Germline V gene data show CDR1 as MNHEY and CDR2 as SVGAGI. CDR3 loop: CASKRETQYF. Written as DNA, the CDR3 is TGTGCCAGCAAAAGGGAGACCCAGTACTTC.

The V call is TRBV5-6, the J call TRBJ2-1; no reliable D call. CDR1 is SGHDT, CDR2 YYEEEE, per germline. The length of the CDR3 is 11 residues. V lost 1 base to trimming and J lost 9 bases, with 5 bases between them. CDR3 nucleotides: TGTGCCAGCAGCTTGCGCTCTGAGCAGTTCTTC. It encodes CASSLRSEQFF.

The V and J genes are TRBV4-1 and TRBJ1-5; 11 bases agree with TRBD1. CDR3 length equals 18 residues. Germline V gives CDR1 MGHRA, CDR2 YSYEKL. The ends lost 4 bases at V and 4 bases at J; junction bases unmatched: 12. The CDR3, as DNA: TGCGCCAGCAGCCCCAGGTTCCCGGGACAGGGGGTTAATCAGCCCCAGCATTTT. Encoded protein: CASSPRFPGQGVNQPQHF.

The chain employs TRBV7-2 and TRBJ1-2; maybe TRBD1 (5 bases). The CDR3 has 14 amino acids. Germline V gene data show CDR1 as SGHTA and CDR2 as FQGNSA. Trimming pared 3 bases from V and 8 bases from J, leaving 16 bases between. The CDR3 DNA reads TGTGCCAGCAGCTTCTCAGGGTCATTGCGCGGCTACACCTTC. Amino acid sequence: CASSFSGSLRGYTF.

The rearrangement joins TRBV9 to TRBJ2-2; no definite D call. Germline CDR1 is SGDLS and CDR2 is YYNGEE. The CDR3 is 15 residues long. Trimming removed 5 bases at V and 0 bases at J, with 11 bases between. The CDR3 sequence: CASRPGLANTGELFF. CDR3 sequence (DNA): TGTGCCAGCAGGCCAGGTCTCGCGAACACCGGGGAGCTGTTTTTT.

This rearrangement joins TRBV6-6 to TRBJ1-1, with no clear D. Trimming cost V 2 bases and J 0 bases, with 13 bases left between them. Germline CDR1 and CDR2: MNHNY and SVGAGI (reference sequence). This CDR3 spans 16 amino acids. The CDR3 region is CASSYGLTVMNTEAFF. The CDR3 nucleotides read TGTGCCAGCAGTTACGGGCTAACAGTGATGAACACTGAAGCTTTCTTT.

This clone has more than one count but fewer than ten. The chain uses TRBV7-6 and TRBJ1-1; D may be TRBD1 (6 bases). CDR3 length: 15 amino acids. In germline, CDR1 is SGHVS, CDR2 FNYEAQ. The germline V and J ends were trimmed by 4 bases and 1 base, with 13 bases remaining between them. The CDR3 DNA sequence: TGTGCCAGCAGCTCCGATGCAGGGGAGAACACTGAAGCTTTCTTT. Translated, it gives CASSSDAGENTEAFF.

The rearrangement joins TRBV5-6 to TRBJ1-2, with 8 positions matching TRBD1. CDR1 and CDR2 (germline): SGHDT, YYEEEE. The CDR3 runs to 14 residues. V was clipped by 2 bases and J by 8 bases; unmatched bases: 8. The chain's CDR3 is CASSFGRGQSGYTF. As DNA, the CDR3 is TGTGCCAGCAGCTTCGGCAGGGGGCAATCGGGCTACACCTTC.

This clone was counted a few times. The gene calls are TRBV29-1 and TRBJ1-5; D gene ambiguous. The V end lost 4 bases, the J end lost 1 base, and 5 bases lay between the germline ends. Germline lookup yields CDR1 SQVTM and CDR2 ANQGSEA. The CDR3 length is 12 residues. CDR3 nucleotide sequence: TGCAGCGTTGCAGACAGCAATCAGCCCCAGCATTTT. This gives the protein CSVADSNQPQHF.

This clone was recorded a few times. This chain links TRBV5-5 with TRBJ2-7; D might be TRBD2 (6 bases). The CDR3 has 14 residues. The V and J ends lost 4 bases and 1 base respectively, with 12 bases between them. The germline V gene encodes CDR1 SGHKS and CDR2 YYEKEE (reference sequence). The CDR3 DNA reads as TGTGCCAGCAGCCCGGGACTCGCTTCCTACGAGCAGTACTTC. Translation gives CASSPGLASYEQYF.

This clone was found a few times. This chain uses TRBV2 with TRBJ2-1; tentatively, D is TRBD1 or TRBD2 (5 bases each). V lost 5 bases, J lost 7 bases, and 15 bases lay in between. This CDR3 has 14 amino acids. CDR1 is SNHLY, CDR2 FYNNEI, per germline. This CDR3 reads CASSPGTIANEQFF. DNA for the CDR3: TGTGCCAGCAGTCCCGGGACCATCGCGAATGAGCAGTTCTTC.